This TCR beta chain was recorded in a study of T cell responses to AZD1222 COVID-19 vaccine. Study-level points and caveats: Repertoire sampling happened only post peak T cell response. Most donors were white British and more were female, and clonal diversity was possibly underestimated. When two AZD1222 doses had been given, Spike-specific TCR breadth and depth rose.

Pooling covered second doses at about 4 or about 12 weeks. Generated by immunoSEQ multiplex PCR, the TCRdb table keeps only in-frame clones and is missing some. Counted here are 95,000 to 150,000 clones, about 92% occurring once; the ten biggest clones make up approximately 7.9%. A note on this clone: Its antigen is currently unknown.

Germline lookup yields CDR1 MDHEN and CDR2 SYDVKM. J lost 3 bases, V lost 2 bases, and 5 bases had no gene match. This CDR3 is built from 15 residues. The V call is TRBV28, the J call TRBJ1-1; 8 bases map to TRBD1. This clonotype was sampled from an adult who received the AZD1222 COVID-19 vaccine. The sample consisted of peripheral blood, taken 28 days after the second AZD1222 dose. The CDR3 DNA follows: TGTGCCAGCAGTTTACGGGTACAGGGGGACACTGAAGCTTTCTTT. Amino acids: CASSLRVQGDTEAFF.